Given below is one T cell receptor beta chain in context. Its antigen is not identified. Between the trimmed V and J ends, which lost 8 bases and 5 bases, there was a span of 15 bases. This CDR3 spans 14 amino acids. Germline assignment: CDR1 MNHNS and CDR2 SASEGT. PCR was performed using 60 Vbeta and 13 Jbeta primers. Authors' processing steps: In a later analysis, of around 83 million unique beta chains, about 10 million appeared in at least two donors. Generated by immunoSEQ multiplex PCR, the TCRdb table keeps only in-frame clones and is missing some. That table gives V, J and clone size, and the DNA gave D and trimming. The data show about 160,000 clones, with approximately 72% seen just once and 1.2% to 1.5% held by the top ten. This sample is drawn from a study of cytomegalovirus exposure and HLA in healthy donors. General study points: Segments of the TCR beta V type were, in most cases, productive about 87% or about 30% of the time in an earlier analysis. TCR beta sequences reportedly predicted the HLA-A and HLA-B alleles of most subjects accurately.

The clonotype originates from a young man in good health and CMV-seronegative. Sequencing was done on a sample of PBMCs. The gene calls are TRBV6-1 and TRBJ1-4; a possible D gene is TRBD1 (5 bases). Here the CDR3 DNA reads TGTGCCAGCTCACCGGGACGGGAGAATGAAAAACTGTTTTTT. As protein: CASSPGRENEKLFF.